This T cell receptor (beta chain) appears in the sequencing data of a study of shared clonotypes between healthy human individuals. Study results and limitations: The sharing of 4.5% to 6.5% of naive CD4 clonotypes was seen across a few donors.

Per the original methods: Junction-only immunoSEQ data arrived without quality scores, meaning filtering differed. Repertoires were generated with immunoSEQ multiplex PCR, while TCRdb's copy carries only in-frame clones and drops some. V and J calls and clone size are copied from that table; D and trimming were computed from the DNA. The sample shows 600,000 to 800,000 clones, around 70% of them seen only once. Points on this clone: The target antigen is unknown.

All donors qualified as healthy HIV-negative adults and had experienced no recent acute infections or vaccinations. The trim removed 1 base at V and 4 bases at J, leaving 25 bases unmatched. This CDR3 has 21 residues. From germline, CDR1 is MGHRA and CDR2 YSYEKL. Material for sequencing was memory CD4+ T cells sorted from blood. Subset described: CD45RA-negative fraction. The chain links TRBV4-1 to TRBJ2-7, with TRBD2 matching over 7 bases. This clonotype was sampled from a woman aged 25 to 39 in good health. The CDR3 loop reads CASSQGQGRVGPSGAPYEQYF. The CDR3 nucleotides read TGCGCCAGCAGCCAAGGTCAAGGCAGAGTGGGCCCGAGCGGGGCCCCATACGAGCAGTACTTC.